These T cell receptor beta chains were read from a single sample in a study of T cell responses to AZD1222 COVID-19 vaccine. The data were produced by immunoSEQ multiplex PCR, yet TCRdb's version contains in-frame clones alone and is incomplete. The top ten hold approximately 26% of the sample, which has 100,000 to 150,000 clones, more than 65% seen once. Sequencing used peripheral blood, obtained 28 days after the second AZD1222 dose. Receptor source: an adult who received the AZD1222 COVID-19 vaccine. The CDR3 runs from the conserved cysteine through the conserved F or W. D genes are given only for firm matches. Clone size appears in some rows only: once, few, many, or a class for an expanded clone.

J,size,D,V,DNA,CDR3
TRBJ1-2,.,.,TRBV18,TGTGCCAGCTCACCGGCCAGCGGGGACTATGGCTACACCTTC,CASSPASGDYGYTF
TRBJ2-7,.,.,TRBV19,TGTGCCAGTAGTATAGATCAGGAAGGTTACTACGAGCAGTACTTC,CASSIDQEGYYEQYF
TRBJ1-5,.,.,TRBV6-1,TGTGCCAGCAGTGAAGCGCCCGGACAGCCCCAGCATTTT,CASSEAPGQPQHF
TRBJ1-5,.,.,TRBV19,TGTGCCAGTAGTAAGGACACCGTCGGGATCAATCAGCCCCAGCATTTT,CASSKDTVGINQPQHF
TRBJ2-7,.,.,TRBV5-8,TGTGCCAGCAGTAGGGGACCGCTATACGAGCAGTACTTC,CASSRGPLYEQYF
TRBJ2-7,.,.,TRBV10-3,TGTGCCATCGGCCAGACCTACGAGCAGTACTTC,CAIGQTYEQYF
TRBJ1-2,.,.,TRBV7-2,TGTGCCAGCAGTTACTCAGAGACCGGCTATGGCTACACCTTC,CASSYSETGYGYTF
TRBJ2-3,.,.,TRBV3-1/TRBV3-2,TGTGCCAGCAGCCCGAGGGGGACAGATACGCAGTATTTT,CASSPRGTDTQYF
TRBJ1-2,.,TRBD1,TRBV28,TGTGCCAGCAGTACAGGGGACTATGGCTACACCTTC,CASSTGDYGYTF
TRBJ1-6,.,.,TRBV5-6,TGTGCCAGCAGTTTTTCGCCCCGACAAGCGAATTCACCCCTCCACTTT,CASSFSPRQANSPLHF
TRBJ1-2,.,.,TRBV15,TGTGCCACCAGCAGAGCACACGGGACGGGTGGCTACACCTTC,CATSRAHGTGGYTF
TRBJ1-5,few,.,TRBV2,TGTGCCAGCAGGTTCCCTGGGCAGCCCCAGCATTTT,CASRFPGQPQHF
TRBJ1-1,.,.,TRBV9,TGTGCCAGCAGCGTAATGGACATGACTGAAGCTTTCTTT,CASSVMDMTEAFF
TRBJ2-1,.,.,TRBV27,TGTGCCAGCAGTTCCGGACAGGGCGGGGGGAATGAGCAGTTCTTC,CASSSGQGGGNEQFF
TRBJ1-2,.,.,TRBV12-5,TGTGCTAGTGGTTTCAGGGGCGGCTATGGCTACACCTTC,CASGFRGGYGYTF
TRBJ1-2,.,TRBD1,TRBV6-5,TGTGCCAGCAGTACCACAAAGACAGGGGTTCTTGGCTACACCTTC,CASSTTKTGVLGYTF
TRBJ2-2,.,.,TRBV2,TGTGCCAGCAGTGCCCCGGGGGCCGGGGAGCTGTTTTTT,CASSAPGAGELFF
TRBJ1-5,.,.,TRBV28,TGTGCCAGCAGTTCTGGGAATCAGCCCCAGCATTTT,CASSSGNQPQHF
TRBJ1-2,.,TRBD1,TRBV27,TGTGCCAACTTCTTTCCCGGGACAGGGGAGAGGATAGGTGACTATGGCTACACCTTC,CANFFPGTGERIGDYGYTF
TRBJ1-3,.,.,TRBV18,TGTGCCAGCTCACCTCCCCCAGCGGGCGGAAACACCATATATTTT,CASSPPPAGGNTIYF
TRBJ2-3,.,TRBD2,TRBV5-4,TGTGCCAGCAGCTTTGACCTAGCGGGCACAGATACGCAGTATTTT,CASSFDLAGTDTQYF
TRBJ1-6,.,.,TRBV28,TGTGCCAGCAGCCCCGGGACCAGAAATTCACCCCTCCACTTT,CASSPGTRNSPLHF
TRBJ2-3,once,.,TRBV9,TGTGCCAGCAGCGTGAAGGGGGGACAGCAGTATTTT,CASSVKGGQQYF
TRBJ1-1,.,.,TRBV14,TGTGCCAGCAGCCAAGGGATGAACACTGAAGCTTTCTTT,CASSQGMNTEAFF
TRBJ1-2,.,TRBD1,TRBV3-1/TRBV3-2,TGTGCCAGCAGCCAAGTTTTAACAGGGGGCGTCTATGGCTACACCTTC,CASSQVLTGGVYGYTF
TRBJ1-1,.,.,TRBV28,TGTGCCAGCATCGGGAGCACTGAAGCTTTCTTT,CASIGSTEAFF
TRBJ1-3,.,.,TRBV18,TGTGCCAGCTCACCGCAGCCGACAGCTGGAAGCTCTGGAAACACCATATATTTT,CASSPQPTAGSSGNTIYF
TRBJ1-2,.,.,TRBV30,TGTGCCTGGGTTGCGGGAGGGTTCTACGGCTACACCTTC,CAWVAGGFYGYTF
TRBJ2-5,.,.,TRBV6-2/TRBV6-3,TGTGCCAGCAGTTACTCGGAGACCCAGTACTTC,CASSYSETQYF
TRBJ1-1,.,.,TRBV10-3,TGTGCCATCATTCCCTCTGGGGGGAGGAACACTGAAGCTTTCTTT,CAIIPSGGRNTEAFF
TRBJ1-1,.,.,TRBV7-2,TGTGCCAGCAGTTCCCAATTGAACACTGAAGCTTTCTTT,CASSSQLNTEAFF
TRBJ2-1,.,TRBD2,TRBV7-2,TGTGCCAGCAGCTTAGAGGGGACTAGCGGGGGGCCTGATCCTGGGCAGTTCTTC,CASSLEGTSGGPDPGQFF
TRBJ2-3,.,TRBD1,TRBV11-2,TGTGCCAGCAGGTGGGACAGGGTTTCAGATACGCAGTATTTT,CASRWDRVSDTQYF
TRBJ2-5,.,.,TRBV10-3,TGTGCCATCAGTGAGTCCACGGGTGGAAAAGAGACCCAGTACTTC,CAISESTGGKETQYF
TRBJ2-3,.,.,TRBV10-3,TGTGCCATCAGTGAGCCCACTAGCCAGATTCAAACAGATACGCAGTATTTT,CAISEPTSQIQTDTQYF
TRBJ2-1,.,.,TRBV24-1,TGTGCCACGAGTGACACAGTAGCAGGGGAATCCTACAATGAGCAGTTCTTC,CATSDTVAGESYNEQFF
TRBJ1-3,.,.,TRBV5-3,TGTGCCAGAAGCCGGAAGGGGGTTGTGTCCGGAAACACCATATATTTT,CARSRKGVVSGNTIYF
TRBJ1-2,.,TRBD1,TRBV5-6,TGTGCCAGCAGCTTGGCGCGGGACAGGGCAGCATACTATGGCTACACCTTC,CASSLARDRAAYYGYTF
TRBJ1-3,once,.,TRBV11-2,TGTGCCAGCAGCGCCAACTCTGGAAACACCATATATTTT,CASSANSGNTIYF
TRBJ2-7,.,TRBD1,TRBV20-1,TGCAGTGCTAGTGAAGGCGGGACAGGGGGATTCGAGCAGTACTTC,CSASEGGTGGFEQYF
TRBJ2-1,.,.,TRBV7-2,TGTGCCAGCAGCTTTGGACGGGCAAATGAGCAGTTCTTC,CASSFGRANEQFF
TRBJ2-4,.,.,TRBV12-3/TRBV12-4,TGTGCCAGCAGCGTGGGCAGAAAAAACATTCAGTACTTC,CASSVGRKNIQYF
TRBJ2-7,.,.,TRBV6-5,TGTGCCACCAAAACAGGGCACCCGGTCCCCTACGAGCAGTACTTC,CATKTGHPVPYEQYF
TRBJ1-5,once,.,TRBV19,TGTGCCAGTGCTTTCGGGTCAGGGGTCGGCAATCAGCCCCAGCATTTT,CASAFGSGVGNQPQHF
TRBJ2-7,.,TRBD1,TRBV7-7,TGTGCTAGCAGCCCATCCAGGGGGTCCTACGAGCAGTACTTC,CASSPSRGSYEQYF
TRBJ2-1,.,.,TRBV11-2,TGTGCCAGCAGCCCCTACAGAACCTACAATGAGCAGTTCTTC,CASSPYRTYNEQFF
TRBJ2-1,.,.,TRBV7-2,TGTGCCAGCAGCTTAGGTCTGGGCGAGCAGTTCTTC,CASSLGLGEQFF
TRBJ2-2,once,.,TRBV7-9,TGTGCCAGCAGCCCTAGAGGGCAAAACACCGGGGAGCTGTTTTTT,CASSPRGQNTGELFF
TRBJ1-4,.,TRBD1,TRBV7-2,TGTGCCAGCAGCATCCGACAGGGGTCGGTAGAAAAACTGTTTTTT,CASSIRQGSVEKLFF